Presented here are 25 T cell receptor beta chains from one specimen sequenced in a study of low-dose radiotherapy and immunotherapy resistance in tumors. TRAV- and TRBV-specific primers primed first-strand cDNA, covering alpha and beta chains. It was with a constant-region primer and a V-primer adapter that TCRs were amplified over approximately 20 PCR cycles. TCRdb recomputed calls from the reads with MiXCR, one row per CDR3 protein. The repertoire holds roughly 16,000 distinct CDR3 sequences, with around two thirds as singletons. The receptors originated from a human donor with advanced metastatic prostate, ovarian, gallbladder or colorectal cancer (not recorded which). This table probably holds off-target reads from a library built for another chain.

The rearrangement links TRBV6-2 or TRBV6-3 to TRBJ2-5; D is uncertain. The V and J ends lost 2 bases and 5 bases respectively, with 6 bases between them. Germline-derived CDR1 and CDR2 are MNHEY and SVGEGT. This CDR3 is built from 12 residues. This chain's CDR3 is CASSYATETQYF. The CDR3 coding sequence is TGTGCCAGCAGTTACGCGACCGAGACCCAGTACTTC.

The chain joins TRBV7-2 to TRBJ2-1, with 8 bases matching TRBD2. V trimming: 3 bases; J trimming: 1 base; junction bases outside the gene matches: 2. Germline CDR1 is SGHTA and CDR2 is FQGNSA. The length of the CDR3 is 15 residues. CDR3: CASSFAGGSYNEQFF. DNA for the CDR3: TGTGCCAGCAGCTTCGCGGGAGGATCCTACAATGAGCAGTTCTTC.

This sequence joins TRBV7-2 and TRBJ2-7; tentative D call: TRBD1 (5 bases). Germline assignment: CDR1 SGHTA and CDR2 FQGNSA. The CDR3 spans 13 residues. V lost 5 bases to trimming and J lost 5 bases, with 13 bases between them. The chain's CDR3 is CASSRTGIHEQYF. In DNA, the CDR3 is TGTGCCAGCAGCAGAACAGGAATCCACGAGCAGTACTTC.

The chain recombines TRBV12-3 or TRBV12-4 with TRBJ2-2; D call uncertain. The CDR3 length is 15 residues. The V end was cut by 6 bases, the J end by 1 base, with 12 bases between. CDR3 sequence: CASRTGPLNTGELFF. CDR3 bases: TGTGCCAGCAGGACCGGACCGCTGAACACCGGGGAGCTGTTTTTT.

This chain links TRBV6-1 with TRBJ2-2, with 11 nucleotides matching TRBD1. This CDR3 is built from 15 residues. Germline assignment: CDR1 MNHNS and CDR2 SASEGT. V trimming: 3 bases; J trimming: 4 bases; junction bases outside the gene matches: 1. CDR3 in DNA: TGTGCCAGCAGTGAGGACAGGGGGCGCACCGGGGAGCTGTTTTTT. Translating it yields CASSEDRGRTGELFF.

The J gene is TRBJ1-1, the V gene TRBV6-2 or TRBV6-3; no clear D. CDR3 length equals 14 residues. Trimming stripped 8 bases from V and 0 bases from J, with 13 bases between. Germline CDR1 and CDR2: MNHEY and SVGEGT. The DNA for the CDR3 is TGTGCCAGCGGGGTTCACCCAATGAACACTGAAGCTTTCTTT. Encoded protein: CASGVHPMNTEAFF.

This CDR3 reads CASSPGTGASSYEQYF. The CDR3, as DNA: TGTGCCAGCAGTCCCGGGACAGGGGCCAGCTCCTACGAGCAGTACTTC. V is TRBV28 and J is TRBJ2-7, with 10 bases lining up with TRBD1. The germline CDR1 and CDR2 sequences are MDHEN and SYDVKM. CDR3 length: 16 residues. V dropped 5 bases and J dropped 0; count of bases not matched to a gene: 7.

The genes are TRBV11-3 and TRBJ2-7, with 7 bases identical to TRBD2. CDR3 length equals 15 residues. V gave up 5 bases and J gave up 6 bases; unmatched junction bases: 13. From germline, CDR1 is SGHNT and CDR2 YENEEA. The CDR3 sequence: CASSLGGREFSEQYF. Here the CDR3 DNA reads TGTGCCAGCAGCCTGGGCGGGAGAGAGTTCAGCGAGCAGTACTTC.

The chain is built from TRBV29-1 and TRBJ2-3; 14 bases map to TRBD2. The J segment lost 6 bases and the V segment lost 6 bases, leaving 5 bases of the junction unmatched. The CDR3 runs to 14 residues. Germline V CDR1 and CDR2: SQVTM, ANQGSEA. The CDR3 nucleotides read TGCAGCGTCCGACTAGCGGGAGGGCCGGATACGCAGTATTTT. Translation: CSVRLAGGPDTQYF.

The V and J genes are TRBV9 and TRBJ2-1; D perhaps matches TRBD1 (6 bases). V lost 0 bases and J 3 bases, leaving 10 bases between the germline ends. Looked up from germline, CDR1 is SGDLS and CDR2 is YYNGEE. This CDR3 comprises 15 residues. The CDR3, as DNA: TGTGCCAGCAGCGTAGTTCCGGGACACTACAATGAGCAGTTCTTC. Its protein product is CASSVVPGHYNEQFF.

A remark on this clonotype: The junction departs from the called germline gene at one end, perhaps through a read error. The J gene is TRBJ1-2, the V gene TRBV12-3 or TRBV12-4; perhaps TRBD1 as D (5 bases). There are 12 residues in the CDR3. The CDR3 region is CASSFQGSSYHF. Here the CDR3 DNA reads TGTGCCAGCAGTTTCCAGGGAAGCTCCTATCACTTC.

V and J are TRBV6-2 or TRBV6-3 and TRBJ2-1, with TRBD2 identical over 7 bases. From germline, CDR1 is MNHEY and CDR2 SVGEGT. The CDR3 spans 14 residues. V gave up 7 bases and J gave up 1 base; unmatched junction bases: 4. CDR3 sequence (DNA): TGTGCCAGCATTCGACTAGCATCCTACAATGAGCAGTTCTTC. Translating gives CASIRLASYNEQFF.

This chain connects TRBV12-3 or TRBV12-4 to TRBJ2-1, with D possibly matching TRBD2 (6 bases). V lost 6 bases, J lost 14 bases, and 17 bases lay in between. The CDR3 contains 12 residues. The CDR3 DNA reads TGTGCCAGCAGCGGTAGCGGAGTTCAAAAGTTCTTC. Residues: CASSGSGVQKFF.

The chain combines TRBV11-3 with TRBJ2-3; the match to TRBD1 covers 9 bases. V shed 5 bases, J shed 3 bases, and the junction held 6 bases outside the gene matches. Germline-derived CDR1 and CDR2 are SGHNT and YENEEA. The CDR3 length is 15 residues. The CDR3 DNA reads TGTGCCAGCAGCACCCGGACAGGGGAGACAGATACGCAGTATTTT. Its protein is CASSTRTGETDTQYF.

The chain combines TRBV6-2 or TRBV6-3 with TRBJ2-1; 10 bases fit TRBD2. The germline gives CDR1 MNHEY, CDR2 SVGEGT. The CDR3 has 15 residues. The ends lost 5 bases at V and 0 bases at J; junction bases unmatched: 1. The CDR3 DNA reads TGTGCCAGCAGTCAGCGGGGGGGCTCCTACAATGAGCAGTTCTTC. Amino acids: CASSQRGGSYNEQFF.

The V call is TRBV11-2, the J call TRBJ2-1, with D uncertain. Trimming took 2 bases from V and 7 from J, leaving 6 bases between them. Germline values: CDR1 SGHAT, CDR2 FQNNGV. This CDR3 has 12 amino acids. CDR3 protein: CASSLLRNEQFF. The CDR3 DNA reads as TGTGCCAGCAGCTTACTCCGGAATGAGCAGTTCTTC.

The gene calls are TRBV3-1 and TRBJ2-7, with 10 bases identical to TRBD1. Germline trimming cut 4 bases from V and 7 bases from J; bases unmatched to any gene: 10. The CDR3 consists of 15 residues. Germline loops: CDR1 LGHDT, CDR2 YNNKEL (reference sequence). In DNA, the CDR3 is TGTGCCAGCAGCCTCCGACAGGGGGCGGCGGGAGAGCAGTACTTC. It encodes CASSLRQGAAGEQYF.

The chain couples TRBV9 to TRBJ2-3; possible D gene TRBD2, 5 bases. The CDR3 spans 13 residues. The germline gives CDR1 SGDLS, CDR2 YYNGEE. Trimming stripped 0 bases from V and 4 bases from J, with 6 bases between. The CDR3 is CASSVGAADTQYF. CDR3 bases: TGTGCCAGCAGCGTAGGAGCGGCAGATACGCAGTATTTT.

The chain couples TRBV6-2 or TRBV6-3 to TRBJ2-7; D call uncertain. With 4 bases removed from V and 3 bases from J, the gap between germline ends came to 10 bases. CDR3 size: 13 residues. Germline CDR1 is MNHEY and CDR2 is SVGEGT. The CDR3 reads CASSFGGHYEQYF. CDR3 coding DNA: TGTGCCAGCAGTTTCGGCGGCCACTACGAGCAGTACTTC.

This clonotype has a single count. The chain recombines TRBV3-1 with TRBJ2-1, with 11 bases matching TRBD2. J lost 0 bases, V lost 5 bases, and 9 bases had no gene match. This CDR3 spans 18 amino acids. Germline-derived CDR1 and CDR2 are LGHDT and YNNKEL (reference sequence). CDR3 in DNA: TGTGCCAGCAGCGGCGGGACTAGCGGAAGGAGCTCCTACAATGAGCAGTTCTTC. This sequence encodes CASSGGTSGRSSYNEQFF.

This chain uses TRBV6-6 with TRBJ2-5; TRBD2 matches 8 bases. V gave up 2 bases and J gave up 5 bases; unmatched junction bases: 7. The CDR3 contains 15 residues. Germline V lookup: CDR1 MNHNY, CDR2 SVGAGI (reference sequence). The CDR3 nucleotides are TGTGCCAGCAGTTACCGGGGGGGGGTGTCCGAGACCCAGTACTTC. Protein: CASSYRGGVSETQYF.

This clonotype was detected only a few times. The chain recombines TRBV13 with TRBJ2-2; possibly TRBD2 for D (5 bases). CDR1 is PRHDT, CDR2 FYEKMQ, per germline (reference sequence). This CDR3 has 17 residues. V was cut by 4 bases and J by 0 bases, with 15 bases left in between. The CDR3 DNA is TGTGCCAGCAGCTCCCCCGGGGTTGGCTCGAACACCGGGGAGCTGTTTTTT. It codes for CASSSPGVGSNTGELFF.

This clonotype was counted between two and nine times. The gene calls are TRBV24-1 and TRBJ2-1; 12 nucleotides line up with TRBD2. The CDR3 sequence is 16 residues long. From germline, CDR1 is KGHDR and CDR2 SFDVKD. V was pared by 4 bases and J by 7 bases, with 7 bases of the junction left unmatched. As DNA, the CDR3 is TGTGCCACCAGTGACCCTAGCGGGGGGGCCGGGAATGAGCAGTTCTTC. Amino acid sequence: CATSDPSGGAGNEQFF.

This rearrangement joins TRBV29-1 to TRBJ2-1; TRBD2 matches at 11 bases. J gave up 6 bases and V 4 bases, and 5 bases lay outside the gene matches. Germline CDR1 reads SQVTM; CDR2 reads ANQGSEA. The length of the CDR3 is 14 residues. The CDR3: CSVAGTSGSNEQFF. The DNA for the CDR3 is TGCAGCGTTGCCGGGACTAGCGGAAGCAATGAGCAGTTCTTC.

The sample holds a few counts of this clonotype. This sequence joins TRBV20-1 and TRBJ2-1; D possibly corresponds to TRBD2 (7 bases). In germline, CDR1 is DFQATT, CDR2 SNEGSKA (reference sequence). The CDR3 spans 17 residues. V was pared by 3 bases and J by 1 base, with 19 bases between. As DNA, the CDR3 is TGCAGTGCTAGGTCGGTCTTAGGGGGGGGGTCCTACAATGAGCAGTTCTTC. This encodes CSARSVLGGGSYNEQFF.